This T cell receptor beta chain was found in a study of long-term antiretroviral therapy in people with HIV. The CDR3 length is 13 residues. V lost 4 bases and J lost 4; bases outside the gene matches: 1. Germline values: CDR1 SGHNT, CDR2 YENEEA. Study-wide results and limits: Clonal populations expanded prior to ART predominated within the repertoire at all time points. Although diversity increased after ART, it remained lower than in transplant donor controls.

An immunoSEQ assay, version v3.0, was performed at survey level. Here immunoSEQ multiplex PCR was the method, and the copy in TCRdb shows in-frame clones only, minus some. The sample has tens of thousands of clones; under 90% are singletons. With regard to this clone: Its cognate antigen is unknown.

Treated in the United States were all of the participants with HIV. The sequence was collected from a man aged 35 to 55 with HIV. The material sequenced was unsorted PBMCs, taken 0.5 years before starting antiretroviral therapy. The chain recombines TRBV11-3 with TRBJ2-1; 7 positions agree with TRBD1. DNA for the CDR3: TGTGCCAGCAGCTGGGACAGTTACAATGAGCAGTTCTTC. Its protein is CASSWDSYNEQFF.